These 32 T cell receptor beta chains were all obtained from the same sample, sequenced in a study of tissue T cells after allogeneic stem cell transplantation. Time point denoted: mouse harvest day 14 after allogeneic transplant. The graft held 10^6 splenic CD5+ T cells and 10^7 T-cell-depleted bone marrow cells. Sequencing was performed with immunoSEQ multiplex PCR; in TCRdb, only in-frame clones are kept and a portion is missing. The sample has 4,500 to 5,500 clones; about 30% are singletons. Material: skin. The source is a female BALB/c mouse given C57BL/6 T cells with graft-versus-host disease after an allogeneic hematopoietic cell transplant.

This clone was recorded only once. Gene and germline names: mouse. The read is 1 residue too short to cover the CDR3 end, so that end is filled in from the germline J gene. The V gene is TRBV3, the J gene TRBJ2-5; no firm D call. V dropped 0 bases and J dropped 6 bases, with 4 bases sitting between them. This CDR3 has 12 amino acids. CDR1 and CDR2 from the germline V gene are SNHLY and FYNGKV (reference sequence). The part of the CDR3 DNA that was read is TGTGCCAGCAGCTTAGCGCTGGACACCCAGTAC. As protein: CASSLALDTQY. The entire CDR3 is CASSLALDTQYF.

This clone is medium-sized (0.01 to 0.1%) in the sample. Gene names denote mouse genes. The read finishes 1 residue shy of the CDR3 end, and the germline J gene is used to complete it. The rearrangement uses TRBV31 and TRBJ2-7, with 8 positions matching TRBD1. V lost 3 bases and J lost 6; bases outside the gene matches: 7. Germline values: CDR1 GKSSPN, CDR2 SITVG. The length of the CDR3 is 13 residues. This chain's CDR3 is CAWSLGDRGEQYF. Partial CDR3 DNA: TGTGCCTGGAGCCTCGGAGACAGGGGTGAACAGTAC.

In the case of this clone: Germline and genes: mouse. The read terminates 1 residue before the CDR3 end, so the remaining end is supplied by the germline J gene. The rearrangement joins TRBV26 to TRBJ2-5; the D is unclear. V dropped 6 bases and J dropped 0 bases, with 10 bases sitting between them. The CDR3 sequence is 14 residues long. Germline values: CDR1 KGHPV, CDR2 FQNQEV (reference sequence). CDR3 DNA (partial): TGTGCCAGCAGGGACCTCATTAACCAAGACACCCAGTAC. It specifies CASRDLINQDTQY. The entire CDR3 reads CASRDLINQDTQYF.

This clone came up a few times. Gene names are mouse gene names. Partial CDR3 DNA: TGTGCCAGCAGAGAATTAAACACAGAAGTCTTC. Its protein product is CASRELNTEVF. The CDR3 reads in full as CASRELNTEVFF. The gene calls are TRBV26 and TRBJ1-1, with D unresolved. The read falls 1 residue short of the CDR3 end, and the missing part is taken from the germline J gene. Trimming pared 6 bases from V and 1 base from J, leaving 6 bases between. The CDR3 totals 12 residues. The germline V gene encodes CDR1 KGHPV and CDR2 FQNQEV (reference sequence).

Remarks on this clone: Gene names are the mouse ones. The missing CDR3 end, 1 residue past where the read stops, is filled in from the germline J gene. This chain joins TRBV23 and TRBJ2-7; no check of the table's D call, TRBD2, against the DNA was made. The CDR3 consists of 14 residues. CDR1 is KGHTA, CDR2 FQNQQP, per germline. The part of the CDR3 DNA that was read is TGCTCCAGCAGTCAAGTGGGGGGGGTATATGAACAGTAC. Its translation is CSSSQVGGVYEQY. The CDR3 reads in full as CSSSQVGGVYEQYF.

This clone was seen only a few times. The listed genes are named as in mouse. The CDR3 extends 1 residue past the end of the read, so its final part is completed from the germline J gene. The rearrangement links TRBV5 to TRBJ2-4, with D unresolved. Trimming removed 0 bases from V and 0 bases from J, with 4 bases in between. From germline, CDR1 is LGHNA and CDR2 YNLKQL (reference sequence). This CDR3 is built from 14 residues. The CDR3 reads CASSQDTSQNTLYF. CDR3 DNA (partial): TGTGCCAGCAGCCAAGATACTAGTCAAAACACCTTGTAC.

As regards this clone: Gene and germline names: mouse. Read coverage stops 1 residue before the CDR3 terminus; the germline J gene supplies the remainder. The rearrangement uses TRBV2 and TRBJ1-4, with D possibly being TRBD1 (5 bases). V was trimmed by 0 bases and J by 4 bases, leaving 6 bases between them. Germline V gene data show CDR1 as LGHNA and CDR2 as YSYQKL. This CDR3 is built from 14 residues. The CDR3: CASSQERGNERLFF. The sequenced part of the CDR3 DNA is TGTGCCAGCAGCCAAGAGAGGGGCAACGAAAGATTATTT.

About this clone: The germline and genes are mouse ones. With the read ending 1 residue before the CDR3 end, the germline J gene is used to fill in that end. This rearrangement joins TRBV20 to TRBJ2-5; tentative D call: TRBD1 (5 bases). The CDR3 sequence is 13 residues long. Germline CDR1 GFQATS, CDR2 STVNSAI. V was cut by 3 bases and J by 0 bases, with 7 bases left in between. The CDR3 sequence is CGASRGNQDTQYF. Incomplete CDR3 DNA: TGTGGTGCTAGTAGGGGAAACCAAGACACCCAGTAC. Together with reference TRBV20 and TRBJ2-5, the CDR3 gives the full variable domain: GALVYQYPRRTICKSGTSMRMECQAVGFQATSVAWYRQSPQKTFELIALSTVNSAIKYEQNFTQEKFPISHPNLSFSSMTVLNAYLEDRGLYLCGASRGNQDTQYFGPGTRLLVL.

This clone came up once. Gene names refer to mouse genes. The missing CDR3 end, 1 residue past where the read stops, is filled in from the germline J gene. The chain has TRBV15 and TRBJ2-4; no clear D gene. V shed 6 bases and J shed 0 bases, with 10 bases lying between them. There are 14 residues in the CDR3. Germline loops: CDR1 SGHND, CDR2 FRSKSL. CDR3 region: CASRLGTSQNTLYF. The part of the CDR3 DNA that was read is TGTGCCAGCAGACTCGGTACTAGTCAAAACACCTTGTAC.

Concerning this clone itself: Mouse germline and gene names are used. The read comes to an end 1 residue before the CDR3 does, leaving the germline J gene to fill in the end. V is TRBV3 and J is TRBJ2-4; weak D call: TRBD2 (5 bases). V lost 3 bases to trimming and J lost 4 bases, with 11 bases between them. Germline assignment: CDR1 SNHLY and CDR2 FYNGKV (reference sequence). The CDR3 totals 14 residues. The sequenced part of the CDR3 DNA is TGTGCCAGCAGCTTTGGGCTGGGAGAAAACACCTTGTAC. Residues: CASSFGLGENTLY. The CDR3 as a whole reads CASSFGLGENTLYF. Looking up the rest from reference TRBV3 and TRBJ2-4 gives the full variable domain: GPKVLQIPSHQIIDMGQMVTLNCDPVSNHLYFYWYKQILGQQMEFLVNFYNGKVMEKSKLFKDQFSVERPDGSYFTLKIQPTALEDSAVYFCASSFGLGENTLYFGAGTRLSVL.

Remarks on this clone: Germline is not matched at one junction end, which may reflect a read error. All gene names here are mouse names. This CDR3 is CASSLTGYVEQFF. The CDR3 DNA, read in part, is TGTGCCAGCAGTCTGACGGGTTATGTTGAGCAGTTC. This chain links TRBV26 with TRBJ2-1, with D unclear. The CDR3 goes on 1 residue after the read ends, and that part is filled in from the germline J gene. The V gene's germline CDR1 is KGHPV and CDR2 FQNQEV (reference sequence). CDR3 length: 13 residues.

This clone appeared a few times. The genes and germline here are from mouse. Read sequence stops 1 residue before the CDR3 end, and the germline J gene provides the missing end. The V and J genes are TRBV13-2 and TRBJ1-4; D is perhaps TRBD1 (6 bases). V lost 6 bases and J 4 bases, leaving 13 bases between the germline ends. Germline values: CDR1 NNHNN, CDR2 SYGAGS (reference sequence). This CDR3 has 14 amino acids. The part of the CDR3 DNA that was read is TGTGCCAGCGACCCGGGACAAAACAACGAAAGATTATTT. It codes for CASDPGQNNERLF. The complete CDR3 reads CASDPGQNNERLFF.

This clone was counted only a few times. Gene names are the mouse ones. The read ends 1 residue early relative to the CDR3; the germline J gene fills the gap. This chain joins TRBV4 and TRBJ2-2, with a possible D match to TRBD2 (6 bases). V was pared by 3 bases and J by 0 bases, with 8 bases between. CDR1 and CDR2 from the germline V gene are LGHDT and YNNKQL (reference sequence). CDR3 length equals 15 residues. This chain's CDR3 is CASSYWGANTGQLYF. The CDR3 bases that were read are TGTGCCAGCAGCTACTGGGGAGCAAACACCGGGCAGCTCTAC.

This clone was observed a few times. Genes and germline are mouse. Sequencing ends 1 residue short of the CDR3 end; the germline J gene provides the rest. This sequence joins TRBV13-1 and TRBJ1-3; D is unclear. This CDR3 spans 13 amino acids. The V and J ends lost 3 bases and 0 bases respectively, with 4 bases between them. Germline-derived CDR1 and CDR2 are NSHNY and SYGAGN. CDR3 DNA, as far as it was read: TGTGCCAGCAGTGGTTATTCTGGAAATACGCTCTAT. It yields the protein CASSGYSGNTLY. The entire CDR3 is CASSGYSGNTLYF.

There are a few counts of this clone. Gene names and germline refer to mouse. The read halts 1 residue ahead of the CDR3 end, with the missing end drawn from the germline J gene. The chain uses TRBV13-2 and TRBJ2-1; 10 bases fit TRBD2. The CDR3 consists of 13 residues. Germline loops: CDR1 NNHNN, CDR2 SYGAGS (reference sequence). V gave up 3 bases and J gave up 6 bases; unmatched junction bases: 0. The covered CDR3 bases are TGTGCCAGCGGTGGGACTGGGGGTGCTGAGCAGTTC. Translating gives CASGGTGGAEQF. In full, the CDR3 reads CASGGTGGAEQFF.

This clone is medium-sized (0.01 to 0.1%). Gene names are the mouse ones. The missing CDR3 end, 1 residue past where the read stops, is filled in from the germline J gene. V usage is TRBV3 and J usage is TRBJ1-6; no definite D call. TRBJ1-6 qualifies as an ORF whose function is uncertain. This CDR3 contains 13 residues. V lost 0 bases and J lost 7, with 4 bases in between. Germline CDR1 is SNHLY and CDR2 is FYNGKV (reference sequence). The CDR3 region is CASSLAINSPLYF. The CDR3 bases that were read are TGTGCCAGCAGCTTAGCGATCAATTCGCCCCTCTAC.

As to this clone: Gene names and germline match the mouse. The CDR3 end lies 1 residue beyond the end of the read and is filled in from the germline J gene. The chain combines TRBV16 with TRBJ2-4, with TRBD2 identical over 7 bases. CDR1 SGHSA and CDR2 FRNQAP come from the germline V gene. J was trimmed by 4 bases and V by 3 bases; bases with no gene match: 1. This CDR3 comprises 13 residues. The part of the CDR3 DNA that was read is TGTGCAAGCAGCTTGACTGGGAAAAACACCTTGTAC. Translation gives CASSLTGKNTLY. The whole CDR3 protein reads CASSLTGKNTLYF.

Notes on this clone: The gene names given are mouse names. From the germline J gene comes the end of the CDR3, since the read stops 1 residue before it. The rearrangement uses TRBV31 and TRBJ2-7; 7 bases fit TRBD1. The V segment lost 3 bases and the J segment 3 bases; nucleotides outside the gene matches: 5. The CDR3 consists of 13 residues. Germline V gene sequence: CDR1 GKSSPN, CDR2 SITVG. CDR3 DNA (partial): TGTGCCTGGAGCCTTACAGGGGACTATGAACAGTAC. Translation gives CAWSLTGDYEQY. The full-length CDR3 reads as CAWSLTGDYEQYF.

This clone was seen a few times. Gene names refer to mouse genes. The CDR3 extends 1 residue past the end of the read, so its final part is completed from the germline J gene. The rearrangement links TRBV15 to TRBJ1-2; D possibly corresponds to TRBD1 (6 bases). Looked up from germline, CDR1 is SGHND and CDR2 is FRSKSL. With 1 base removed from V and 2 bases from J, the gap between germline ends came to 8 bases. The CDR3 is 14 residues long. The CDR3 sequence is CASSLGGPNSDYTF. The sequenced CDR3 bases are TGTGCCAGCAGTTTAGGGGGGCCGAACTCCGACTACACC.

This clone is medium-sized within its sample. Germline and genes: mouse. CDR3 DNA, as far as it was read: TGTGCCAGCAGTCGACAGGCCTATAATTCGCCCCTCTAC. This translates into CASSRQAYNSPLY. The CDR3 reads in full as CASSRQAYNSPLYF. V gene TRBV26 combines with J gene TRBJ1-6; a weak D match, TRBD1 (6 bases). The CDR3 goes on 1 residue after the read ends, and that part is filled in from the germline J gene. Being an ORF, TRBJ1-6 has a function that is uncertain. The CDR3 sequence is 14 residues long. Germline CDR1 is KGHPV and CDR2 is FQNQEV (reference sequence). V was shortened by 4 bases and J by 2 bases, with 6 bases between the two germline ends.

Worth noting for this clone: Gene names follow the mouse nomenclature. The read ends 1 residue early relative to the CDR3; the germline J gene fills the gap. This chain joins TRBV29 and TRBJ2-4, with 12 bases aligning to TRBD2. Germline CDR1 reads MSHET; CDR2 reads SYDVDS. Germline trimming cut 3 bases from V and 0 bases from J; bases unmatched to any gene: 1. This CDR3 contains 16 residues. CDR3 sequence reads: CASSLGLGGSQNTLYF. The covered CDR3 bases are TGTGCTAGCAGTTTGGGACTGGGGGGTAGTCAAAACACCTTGTAC.

In its sample, this clone was seen a few times. Genes here carry mouse names. The DNA ends 1 residue before the CDR3 does, and the rest of the CDR3 is filled in from the germline J gene. The V call is TRBV23, the J call TRBJ1-1; TRBD1 is the table's D call and was not checked against the DNA. The CDR3 is made up of 11 amino acids. The germline V gene encodes CDR1 KGHTA and CDR2 FQNQQP. This CDR3 reads CSSTTGTEVFF. The sequenced part of the CDR3 DNA is TGCTCCAGCACGACAGGGACAGAAGTCTTC.

To note about this clone: All gene names here are mouse names. CDR3 DNA, as far as it was read: TGTGCCAGCTCTCCCGGGACTGGGGGTGAACAGTAC. This encodes CASSPGTGGEQY. The full CDR3 reads CASSPGTGGEQYF. The V call is TRBV12-2, the J call TRBJ2-7, with TRBD2 matching over 11 bases. Sequencing ends 1 residue short of the CDR3 end; the germline J gene provides the rest. This CDR3 spans 13 amino acids. Germline trimming cut 2 bases from V and 6 bases from J; bases unmatched to any gene: 2. The V gene's germline CDR1 is SGHLS and CDR2 HYDKME. The entire variable domain, with the rest obtained from reference TRBV12-2 and TRBJ2-7, is as follows: NSGVVQSPRYIIKGKGERSILKCIPISGHLSVAWYQQTQGQELKFFIQHYDKMERDKGNLPSRFSVQQFDDYHSEMNMSALELEDSAVYFCASSPGTGGEQYFGPGTRLTVL.

In its sample, this clone ranks as medium-sized. Genes and germline come from the mouse. Read coverage stops 1 residue before the CDR3 terminus; the germline J gene supplies the remainder. V and J are TRBV26 and TRBJ2-2, with 8 nucleotides matching TRBD1. Looked up from germline, CDR1 is KGHPV and CDR2 is FQNQEV (reference sequence). Unmatched junction bases numbered 0, after V lost 6 bases and J lost 0 bases. The CDR3 loop spans 14 amino acids. The CDR3 bases that were read are TGTGCCAGCAGACAGGGGGCAAACACCGGGCAGCTCTAC. Protein product: CASRQGANTGQLY. The entire CDR3 protein is CASRQGANTGQLYF.

This clone is termed medium-sized (0.01 to 0.1%). The gene names given are mouse names. The missing CDR3 end, 1 residue past where the read stops, is filled in from the germline J gene. V gene TRBV3 combines with J gene TRBJ1-2, with 7 positions matching TRBD1. The V gene end was trimmed by 5 bases and the J gene end by 2 bases; junction bases not matched to a gene: 2. The CDR3 is 13 amino acids. Germline V gene lookup returns CDR1 SNHLY and CDR2 FYNGKV (reference sequence). The CDR3 region is CASSQQGNSDYTF. The sequenced part of the CDR3 DNA is TGTGCCAGCAGCCAACAGGGGAACTCCGACTACACC.

On this clone itself: All gene names here are mouse names. The read terminates 1 residue before the CDR3 end, so the remaining end is supplied by the germline J gene. This chain links TRBV13-2 with TRBJ2-7, with TRBD2 matching 9 bases. The CDR3 runs 14 residues. Germline V gene lookup returns CDR1 NNHNN and CDR2 SYGAGS (reference sequence). The junction had 3 bases not matched to a gene; V was cut back by 2 bases and J by 3 bases. The CDR3 protein is CASGEGTGIYEQYF. The part of the CDR3 DNA that was read is TGTGCCAGCGGTGAAGGGACTGGGATCTATGAACAGTAC.

By sample fraction, this clone is medium-sized. All gene names here are mouse names. The read stops 1 residue short of the end of the CDR3; the missing end is completed from the germline J gene. This chain uses TRBV19 with TRBJ1-1; a possible D gene is TRBD1 (5 bases). The CDR3 is 13 residues long. Looked up from germline, CDR1 is FNHDT and CDR2 is SITEND (reference sequence). V lost 7 bases to trimming and J lost 0 bases, with 10 bases between them. The CDR3 protein is CASWDRANTEVFF. CDR3 bases read: TGTGCCAGCTGGGACCGTGCAAACACAGAAGTCTTC. Together with reference TRBV19 and TRBJ1-1, the CDR3 gives the full variable domain: GGIITQTPKFLIGQEGQKLTLKCQQNFNHDTMYWYRQDSGKGLRLIYYSITENDLQKGDLSEGYDASREKKSSFSLTVTSAQKNEMAVFLCASWDRANTEVFFGKGTRLTVV.

This clone appeared once. Genes here carry mouse names. The CDR3 reads CSSSQRLGQDTQYF. Incomplete CDR3 DNA: TGCTCCAGCAGTCAAAGACTGGGACAAGACACCCAGTAC. The V call is TRBV23, the J call TRBJ2-5; the D segment call TRBD2 is taken from the table without a DNA check. The CDR3 end lies 1 residue beyond the end of the read and is filled in from the germline J gene. CDR1 KGHTA and CDR2 FQNQQP come from the germline V gene. There are 14 residues in the CDR3.

In its sample, this clone was seen a few times. The germline and genes are mouse ones. Coverage ceases 1 residue before the CDR3 finishes, and the germline J gene fills in the end. The chain couples TRBV13-1 to TRBJ1-3, with D tentatively TRBD1 (5 bases). Trimming cost V 2 bases and J 2 bases, with 8 bases left between them. The CDR3 runs 14 residues. Germline CDR1 is NSHNY and CDR2 is SYGAGN. CDR3 loop: CASSEQGAGNTLYF. CDR3 DNA, as far as it was read: TGTGCCAGCAGTGAGCAGGGAGCTGGAAATACGCTCTAT.

In its sample, this clone ranks as medium-sized. The gene symbols are mouse symbols. The missing CDR3 end, 1 residue past where the read stops, is filled in from the germline J gene. The chain combines TRBV2 with TRBJ2-7, with D possibly being TRBD1 (5 bases). The CDR3 runs 15 residues. V was pared by 0 bases and J by 0 bases, with 9 bases between. Germline assignment: CDR1 LGHNA and CDR2 YSYQKL. Here the CDR3 reads CASSQDEGFSYEQYF. CDR3 DNA, as far as it was read: TGTGCCAGCAGCCAAGATGAGGGGTTCTCCTATGAACAGTAC.

There are a few counts of this clone. Gene names refer to mouse genes. The read finishes 1 residue shy of the CDR3 end, and the germline J gene is used to complete it. The rearrangement links TRBV26 to TRBJ1-1; 9 bases line up with TRBD1. Germline CDR1 reads KGHPV; CDR2 reads FQNQEV (reference sequence). The CDR3 is 12 residues long. Trimming at V came to 4 bases and at J to 7 bases, leaving 1 base not matched to a gene. Partial CDR3 DNA: TGTGCCAGCAGTCCGGACAGGGGAGAAGTCTTC. Its protein is CASSPDRGEVF. The whole CDR3 protein reads CASSPDRGEVFF.

Of note for this clone: Gene labels here are mouse ones. The sequenced CDR3 bases are TGTGCCAGCAGGGGGACAGGGAGGAACACCGGGCAGCTCTAC. It translates to CASRGTGRNTGQLY. The CDR3 reads in full as CASRGTGRNTGQLYF. The chain couples TRBV5 to TRBJ2-2, with 9 bases that match TRBD1. The read finishes 1 residue shy of the CDR3 end, and the germline J gene is used to complete it. Germline assignment: CDR1 LGHNA and CDR2 YNLKQL (reference sequence). This CDR3 region has 15 residues. Unmatched junction bases numbered 4, after V lost 6 bases and J lost 2 bases.